A single sample gave rise to the 30 T cell receptor beta chains below, sequenced in a study of cytomegalovirus exposure and HLA in healthy donors. The PCR employed 60 Vbeta primers together with 13 Jbeta primers. TCRdb's table, derived via immunoSEQ multiplex PCR, lists solely in-frame clones and lacks some. The sample has some 100,000 clones; 73% are singletons. Sequencing was performed on PBMCs. The receptors stem from a man between 40 and 49 years old in good health and CMV-seronegative.

This sequence joins TRBV7-9 and TRBJ1-5; maybe TRBD1 (5 bases). Trimming stripped 3 bases from V and 4 bases from J, with 10 bases between. The CDR3 sequence is 14 residues long. In germline, CDR1 is SEHNR, CDR2 FQNEAQ (reference sequence). The CDR3 sequence: CASSFTGGNQPQHF. The CDR3 DNA reads TGTGCCAGCAGCTTCACAGGCGGTAATCAGCCCCAGCATTTT. Full variable domain (missing parts from reference TRBV7-9 and TRBJ1-5): DTGVSQNPRHKITKRGQNVTFRCDPISEHNRLYWYRQTLGQGPEFLTYFQNEAQLEKSRLLSDRFSAERPKGSFSTLEIQRTEQGDSAMYLCASSFTGGNQPQHFGDGTRLSIL.

This chain joins TRBV18 and TRBJ2-7, with TRBD1 as a possible D gene (6 bases). This CDR3 has 14 residues. V lost 5 bases, J lost 6 bases, and 17 bases lay in between. Germline V gene lookup returns CDR1 KGHSH and CDR2 LQKENI. This CDR3 is CASSSDQTGSEQYF. CDR3 bases: TGTGCCAGCTCATCCGATCAAACAGGGAGCGAGCAGTACTTC.

This chain uses TRBV7-9 with TRBJ2-7, with D perhaps TRBD1 (6 bases). The V gene lost 7 bases and the J gene lost 2 bases, with 12 bases spanning the gap. CDR3 length equals 13 residues. From germline, CDR1 is SEHNR and CDR2 FQNEAQ (reference sequence). This chain's CDR3 is CASTPQGPYEQYF. The CDR3 nucleotides read TGTGCCAGCACCCCACAGGGCCCCTACGAGCAGTACTTC.

The V gene is TRBV28, the J gene TRBJ1-2; TRBD1 matches at 8 bases. The CDR3 is 12 residues long. Germline lookup yields CDR1 MDHEN and CDR2 SYDVKM. The trim removed 4 bases at V and 8 bases at J, leaving 3 bases unmatched. The CDR3 nucleotides are TGTGCCAGCAGTTCCGGGACAGGAGGCTACACCTTC. The encoded protein is CASSSGTGGYTF.

This chain uses TRBV4-3 with TRBJ1-5, with D possibly matching TRBD1 (5 bases). The CDR3 spans 16 residues. Germline CDR1 is LGHNA and CDR2 is YSLEER. Trimming stripped 0 bases from V and 4 bases from J, with 13 bases between. The DNA of the CDR3 is TGCGCCAGCAGCCAAGAGGTCGGGGGTTATAATCAGCCCCAGCATTTT. Its translation is CASSQEVGGYNQPQHF.

The chain links TRBV7-6 to TRBJ2-7, with 11 bases fitting TRBD2. The germline V gene has CDR1 SGHVS and CDR2 FNYEAQ. V trimming: 4 bases; J trimming: 3 bases; junction bases outside the gene matches: 2. This CDR3 spans 14 amino acids. CDR3 nucleotides: TGTGCCAGCAGCTCAACTAGCGGGGGCTACGAGCAGTACTTC. Its translation is CASSSTSGGYEQYF.

Note on this clone: Since no conserved phenylalanine or tryptophan closes the CDR3, a read error is the likely cause. The DNA is left out, because the CDR3 cannot be placed on it with certainty; the CDR3 is given as TCRdb lists it. V is TRBV6-6 and J is TRBJ1-4; whether TRBD1, the table's D call, matches the DNA was not checked. From germline, CDR1 is MNHNY and CDR2 SVGAGI (reference sequence). The CDR3 extends over 12 residues, inclusive of both ends. CDR3 protein: CASSYRGDRVRL.

The chain couples TRBV10-2 to TRBJ1-5; possibly TRBD1 for D (6 bases). CDR3 size: 20 residues. Germline CDR1 WSHSY, CDR2 SAAADI. The V and J ends lost 0 bases and 5 bases respectively, with 26 bases between them. Here the CDR3 DNA reads TGCGCCAGCAGTGAGTCTTATCCGGGACAAATCGATACAAACCATCAGCCCCAGCATTTT. It yields the protein CASSESYPGQIDTNHQPQHF.

The chain has TRBV18 and TRBJ1-3; 10 positions agree with TRBD1. The CDR3 has 16 amino acids. The germline gives CDR1 KGHSH, CDR2 LQKENI. Losses at the gene ends were 8 bases for V and 0 bases for J; bases not matched to a gene: 7. Here the CDR3 DNA reads TGTGCCAGCACTCGGGACAGGGGAAGCTCTGGAAACACCATATATTTT. Its translation: CASTRDRGSSGNTIYF. The variable domain in full, with the rest retrieved from reference TRBV18 and TRBJ1-3, is NAGVMQNPRHLVRRRGQEARLRCSPMKGHSHVYWYRQLPEEGLKFMVYLQKENIIDESGMPKERFSAEFPKEGPSILRIQQVVRGDSAAYFCASTRDRGSSGNTIYFGEGSWLTVV.

To note about this clone: The same CDR3 can be traced to other DNA sequences in this sample. The rearrangement uses TRBV5-1 and TRBJ2-3; 10 nucleotides align to TRBD2. Germline CDR1 SGHRS, CDR2 YFSETQ. The V segment lost 4 bases and the J segment 2 bases; nucleotides outside the gene matches: 4. CDR3 length equals 15 residues. This CDR3 reads CASSLAGVSTDTQYF. Here the CDR3 DNA reads TGCGCCAGCAGCCTAGCGGGGGTCTCCACAGATACGCAGTATTTT.

The J gene is TRBJ2-3, the V gene TRBV15; D may be TRBD2 (6 bases). V dropped 0 bases and J dropped 1 base, with 14 bases sitting between them. Germline V CDR1 and CDR2: LNHNV, YYDKDF (reference sequence). The CDR3 consists of 17 residues. The CDR3 nucleotides read TGTGCCACCAGCAGAGATTGGGGCGGGGTGGGCACAGATACGCAGTATTTT. Residues: CATSRDWGGVGTDTQYF.

The rearrangement joins TRBV6-5 to TRBJ1-2; 11 nucleotides match TRBD1. The CDR3 consists of 16 residues. Trimming cost V 6 bases and J 7 bases; bases outside gene matches: 13. The V gene's germline CDR1 is MNHEY and CDR2 SVGAGI. CDR3 sequence (DNA): TGTGCCAGCAGATACCCCGGGACAGGGGGAGGGAGTGGCTACACCTTC. Residues: CASRYPGTGGGSGYTF.

The chain couples TRBV27 to TRBJ2-5; D remains unclear. CDR1 and CDR2 (germline): MNHEY, SMNVEV (reference sequence). This CDR3 contains 13 residues. Trimming took 3 bases from V and 1 from J, leaving 6 bases between them. CDR3 bases: TGTGCCAGCAGTTTTGCGCCCCAAGAGACCCAGTACTTC. It encodes CASSFAPQETQYF.

V and J are TRBV6-4 and TRBJ1-1; D possibly corresponds to TRBD1 (6 bases). Trimming shortened V by 4 bases and J by 1 base, and 10 bases separated the two germline ends. This CDR3 comprises 14 residues. Germline CDR1 reads MRHNA; CDR2 reads SNTAGT. As DNA, the CDR3 is TGTGCCAGCAGTGTCTCGACAGGGAACACTGAAGCTTTCTTT. It specifies CASSVSTGNTEAFF.

The chain employs TRBV19 and TRBJ2-2, with a tentative D call TRBD2 (6 bases). V was cut by 9 bases and J by 3 bases, with 17 bases left in between. The CDR3 totals 15 residues. Germline V gives CDR1 LNHDA, CDR2 SQIVND (reference sequence). Here the CDR3 reads CASTGRREDTGELFF. Written as DNA, the CDR3 is TGTGCCAGCACTGGCCGGAGGGAGGACACCGGGGAGCTGTTTTTT.

The V call is TRBV19, the J call TRBJ1-2; 12 nucleotides match TRBD1. Losses at the gene ends were 3 bases for V and 6 bases for J; bases not matched to a gene: 2. The length of the CDR3 is 14 residues. CDR1 LNHDA and CDR2 SQIVND come from the germline V gene (reference sequence). DNA of the CDR3: TGTGCCAGTAGTATGGGGACAGGGGGCAATGGCTACACCTTC. Its translation is CASSMGTGGNGYTF.

The chain links TRBV14 to TRBJ2-7, with TRBD2 as a possible D gene (6 bases). Germline CDR1 reads SGHDN; CDR2 reads FVKESK. CDR3 length equals 15 residues. The V gene lost 4 bases and the J gene lost 2 bases, with 15 bases spanning the gap. This chain's CDR3 is CASSPGGTVAYEQYF. CDR3 in DNA: TGTGCCAGCAGCCCCGGCGGGACTGTTGCCTACGAGCAGTACTTC.

The J gene is TRBJ1-6, the V gene TRBV4-3, with a weak D call TRBD1 (5 bases). CDR3 length equals 14 residues. V lost 3 bases, J lost 8 bases, and 11 bases lay in between. Germline lookup yields CDR1 LGHNA and CDR2 YSLEER. The CDR3 spells CASSQQGGYSPLHF. CDR3 nucleotides: TGCGCCAGCAGCCAGCAGGGAGGGTATTCACCCCTCCACTTT.

Notes on this clone: This CDR3 is also generated by other DNA sequences in the sample. The rearrangement links TRBV5-1 to TRBJ1-4; the D gene is possibly TRBD1 (5 bases). Germline CDR1 is SGHRS and CDR2 is YFSETQ. Deletions cut 3 bases from V and 1 base from J, with 7 bases between. This CDR3 has 14 residues. This CDR3 reads CASSSQGTNEKLFF. The DNA of the CDR3 is TGCGCCAGCAGCTCCCAGGGAACTAATGAAAAACTGTTTTTT.

The chain links TRBV6-6 to TRBJ1-2; D is unclear. V dropped 0 bases and J dropped 3 bases, with 5 bases sitting between them. Germline values: CDR1 MNHNY, CDR2 SVGAGI (reference sequence). The CDR3 length is 13 residues. The CDR3 bases are TGTGCCAGCAGTTACTCAGGAGACTATGGCTACACCTTC. Residues: CASSYSGDYGYTF.

V and J are TRBV7-8 and TRBJ2-1, with D perhaps matching TRBD1 (5 bases). The CDR3 loop spans 14 amino acids. Per the germline V gene, CDR1 is SGHVS and CDR2 is FQNEAQ. V was cut by 5 bases and J by 3 bases, with 11 bases left in between. CDR3 sequence (DNA): TGTGCCAGCAGCCCAACCAGGGACTACAATGAGCAGTTCTTC. Its translation is CASSPTRDYNEQFF.

This clone appeared once. The rearrangement uses TRBV9 and TRBJ1-4; 7 bases are a match to TRBD1. This CDR3 has 15 amino acids. Germline CDR1 SGDLS, CDR2 YYNGEE. V trimming: 3 bases; J trimming: 4 bases; junction bases outside the gene matches: 6. In DNA form, the CDR3 reads TGTGCCAGCAGCGCGACGGGACAGCTTAATGAAAAACTGTTTTTT. Its protein product is CASSATGQLNEKLFF.

Of note for this clone: Other DNA sequences within the sample encode an identical CDR3. The chain combines TRBV5-1 with TRBJ2-2; D unresolved. The germline gives CDR1 SGHRS, CDR2 YFSETQ. The CDR3 length is 13 residues. The V end lost 5 bases, the J end lost 1 base, and 6 bases lay between the germline ends. CDR3 nucleotide sequence: TGCGCCAGCAGTTCGGGGAACACCGGGGAGCTGTTTTTT. As protein: CASSSGNTGELFF.

This clone was counted between two and nine times. The chain is built from TRBV19 and TRBJ2-5, with TRBD2 as a possible D gene (5 bases). This CDR3 has 15 residues. The germline gives CDR1 LNHDA, CDR2 SQIVND (reference sequence). V was clipped by 6 bases and J by 1 base, with 15 bases between them. The CDR3 DNA follows: TGTGCCAGTAGCAAAAACCCGGGAAGCCAAGAGACCCAGTACTTC. Translation: CASSKNPGSQETQYF.

The chain recombines TRBV11-2 with TRBJ1-2; 9 nucleotides match TRBD1. There are 14 residues in the CDR3. Germline V lookup: CDR1 SGHAT, CDR2 FQNNGV. V trimming: 5 bases; J trimming: 4 bases; junction bases outside the gene matches: 5. Here the CDR3 reads CASSPGTGPYGYTF. The CDR3 DNA reads as TGTGCCAGCAGCCCCGGGACAGGGCCCTATGGCTACACCTTC.

This chain joins TRBV7-8 and TRBJ2-1; D is unclear. The V gene lost 1 base and the J gene lost 7 bases, with 8 bases spanning the gap. Germline assignment: CDR1 SGHVS and CDR2 FQNEAQ. There are 13 residues in the CDR3. This CDR3 is CASSLVEKNEQFF. CDR3 in DNA: TGTGCCAGCAGCTTAGTTGAGAAGAATGAGCAGTTCTTC.

This chain joins TRBV21-1 and TRBJ1-1; the D segment call TRBD1 is taken from the table without a DNA check. TRBV21-1 is termed a pseudogene. The CDR3 covers 14 residues. The CDR3, as DNA: TGTGCCAGCAGCATGCCCAGGGGTGACACTGAAGCTTTCTTT. Its translation is CASSMPRGDTEAFF.

The V and J genes are TRBV4-3 and TRBJ2-3; a possible D gene is TRBD2 (5 bases). Trimming stripped 3 bases from V and 2 bases from J, with 9 bases between. CDR1 and CDR2 from the germline V gene are LGHNA and YSLEER. This CDR3 comprises 14 residues. The CDR3 DNA follows: TGCGCCAGCAGCCAGAGGGCTCTCACAGATACGCAGTATTTT. Translation gives CASSQRALTDTQYF.

This clone was seen more than once but under ten times. This chain joins TRBV29-1 and TRBJ1-1; the D is unclear. The V gene's germline CDR1 is SQVTM and CDR2 ANQGSEA. The CDR3 has 12 amino acids. The V gene lost 5 bases and the J gene lost 1 base, with 8 bases spanning the gap. The CDR3 DNA reads TGCAGCGTTTTCCCCGGGAACACTGAAGCTTTCTTT. Residues: CSVFPGNTEAFF.

V and J are TRBV9 and TRBJ2-7; 10 bases line up with TRBD2. The V gene's germline CDR1 is SGDLS and CDR2 YYNGEE. This CDR3 spans 13 amino acids. J lost 12 bases, V lost 5 bases, and 11 bases had no gene match. The CDR3 loop is CASSTSGVNPLYF. The CDR3 coding sequence is TGTGCCAGCAGTACTAGCGGGGTGAATCCTTTGTACTTC.